This TCR beta chain was sequenced during a study of T cell responses to AZD1222 COVID-19 vaccine. Study conclusions and caveats: Spike-specific TCR repertoires showed rising breadth and depth after two AZD1222 doses. Close to half of all spike-specific TCRs reportedly target regions of the variants that are unmutated.

The protocol was immunoSEQ multiplex PCR, while the TCRdb copy is restricted to in-frame clones and leaves out a portion. The sample shows some 97,000 clones, 92% of them seen only once. This CDR3 has 15 residues. The germline V gene has CDR1 SGHRS and CDR2 YFSETQ. Trimming cost V 0 bases and J 4 bases; bases outside gene matches: 2. With respect to this clone: Its antigen remains unknown.

The source of this sequence is an adult in good health. The chain recombines TRBV5-1 with TRBJ2-5, with TRBD2 matching over 11 bases. The sequenced sample was peripheral blood, obtained on day 0 of AZD1222 vaccination. CDR3 bases: TGCGCCAGCAGCTTGGGTACTAGCGGGAGAGAGACCCAGTACTTC. This encodes CASSLGTSGRETQYF.